A selection of T cell receptor beta chains follows, all from one sample in a study of control samples from healthy donors and cancer patients. Data came from immunoSEQ multiplex PCR; TCRdb stores just in-frame clones and leaves some out. The sample shows some 130,000 clones, more than 80% of them seen only once. The sample consisted of blood. Receptors originate from a man aged 35 to 55 in good health. The CDR3 runs from the conserved cysteine through the conserved F or W. Each record gives: D gene, V gene, clone size, J gene, CDR3 DNA, CDR3 protein. A D gene is named only where the DNA matches it firmly. A row's size may be missing; if present it is once, few, many or a size class.

>.|TRBV28|.|TRBJ1-2
TGTGCCAGCAGTTTATTGGGTCCGCCAGACTATGGCTACACCTTC
CASSLLGPPDYGYTF
>.|TRBV5-1|.|TRBJ2-7
TGCGCCAGCAGTAAGACAGGCTTATACGAGCAGTACTTC
CASSKTGLYEQYF
>.|TRBV10-3|.|TRBJ2-1
TGTGCCTCCAGAGCAGAGAGAGACAATGAGCAGTTCTTC
CASRAERDNEQFF
>.|TRBV13|.|TRBJ2-1
TGTGCCAGCAGCTTAGGCCAGAATGAGCAGTTCTTC
CASSLGQNEQFF
>.|TRBV6-5|.|TRBJ1-6
TGTGCCAGCAGTTACGACGGCCCCTATAATTCACCCCTCCACTTT
CASSYDGPYNSPLHF
>.|TRBV5-3|.|TRBJ1-1
TGTGCCAGAAGCTTGACAGGGAACACTGAAGCTTTCTTT
CARSLTGNTEAFF
>.|TRBV27|.|TRBJ2-7
TGTGCCAGCAGTTCCCGGGGGAGCGGCTACGAGCAGTACTTC
CASSSRGSGYEQYF
>.|TRBV7-2|.|TRBJ1-5
TGTGCCAGCAGCCTGGCGTTGATGTCCTCCGGTCAGCCCCAGCATTTT
CASSLALMSSGQPQHF
>.|TRBV7-2|.|TRBJ1-5
TGTGCCAGCAGCTTAAAGGGAGGTAGCAATCAGCCCCAGCATTTT
CASSLKGGSNQPQHF
>.|TRBV23-1|.|TRBJ2-3
TGCGCCAGCAGTCAGCCAGGGCAGACAGATACGCAGTATTTT
CASSQPGQTDTQYF
>.|TRBV5-1|.|TRBJ1-4
TGCGCCAGCAGCCTCACCGGGACTTTAGGTGAAAAACTGTTTTTT
CASSLTGTLGEKLFF
>.|TRBV7-3|.|TRBJ1-2
TGTGCCAGCAGCCCCGGGGGAGTGAACTATGGCTACACCTTC
CASSPGGVNYGYTF
>.|TRBV24-1|.|TRBJ1-5
TGTGCCACCAGTAATAGAGGCCAGGGGAATCAGCCCCAGCATTTT
CATSNRGQGNQPQHF
>.|TRBV5-5|.|TRBJ1-4
TGTGCCAGCAGCTTCTTCGCGCGGGGGGCAATTAATGAAAAACTGTTTTTT
CASSFFARGAINEKLFF
>TRBD1|TRBV11-2|.|TRBJ1-2
TGTGCCAGCAGCGAAGCGGACAGGGTCCCTGGCTACACCTTC
CASSEADRVPGYTF
>.|TRBV30|.|TRBJ1-6
TGTGCCTGGAGTATCATAGTAAGGGGCTATAATTCACCCCTCCACTTT
CAWSIIVRGYNSPLHF
>.|TRBV10-3|once|TRBJ2-2
TGTGCCATCAGTCCTTCCCCCCGAGGGGGGGGTGACACCGGGGAGCTGTTTTTT
CAISPSPRGGGDTGELFF
>.|TRBV25-1|.|TRBJ1-2
TGTGCCAGCAGTGAAATCGGCTACACCTTC
CASSEIGYTF
>.|TRBV11-1|many|TRBJ1-5
TGTGCCAGCAGCCCCGGTCTGCATCAGCCCCAGCATTTT
CASSPGLHQPQHF
>.|TRBV7-9|.|TRBJ1-6
TGTGCCAGCAGCTTAGGGGGTCGAGGTAGCTCCTATAATTCACCCCTCCACTTT
CASSLGGRGSSYNSPLHF
>TRBD1|TRBV5-6|few|TRBJ2-3
TGTGCCAGCAGCTTGGGATTTGCGTTGGGACAGGGGGATACGCAGTATTTT
CASSLGFALGQGDTQYF
>.|TRBV28|.|TRBJ2-2
TGTGCCAGCAGCCAGGGAACGAACACCGGGGAGCTGTTTTTT
CASSQGTNTGELFF
>.|TRBV28|.|TRBJ2-5
TGTGCCAGCAGTTTGTGGCGGTCTCAAGTCGGGGAGACCCAGTACTTC
CASSLWRSQVGETQYF
>TRBD2|TRBV29-1|.|TRBJ2-3
TGCAGCGTAACCGGGACTAGCGGAGATAACACAGATACGCAGTATTTT
CSVTGTSGDNTDTQYF
>.|TRBV18|.|TRBJ1-3
TGTGCCAGCTCACCCCAGGGCATGATCTCTGGAAACACCATATATTTT
CASSPQGMISGNTIYF
>.|TRBV5-4|.|TRBJ1-3
TGTGCCAGCAGCACGGGGACGAACACCATATATTTT
CASSTGTNTIYF
>.|TRBV3-1/TRBV3-2|.|TRBJ2-7
TGTGCCAGCAGCCCCTTTCGGGCCTACGAGCAGTACTTC
CASSPFRAYEQYF
>.|TRBV6-5|.|TRBJ1-2
TGTGCCAGCAGGAAACAGGGAGGTGGCTACACCTTC
CASRKQGGGYTF
>.|TRBV2|.|TRBJ1-6
TGTGCCAGCAGCAAGGACAAGAGAAATTCACCCCTCCACTTT
CASSKDKRNSPLHF
>.|TRBV27|.|TRBJ1-3
TGTGCCAGCAGTATCAGGGCGAGCTCTGGAAACACCATATATTTT
CASSIRASSGNTIYF
>.|TRBV5-1|.|TRBJ1-1
TGCGCCAGCAGCATACAGGGTAGGGTGGCTTTCTTT
CASSIQGRVAFF
>.|TRBV10-3|few|TRBJ1-1
TGTGCCATCAGTGACAAGTTCTGGGGGGATACGAGGGCTTTCTTT
CAISDKFWGDTRAFF
>.|TRBV3-1/TRBV3-2|.|TRBJ2-5
TGTGCCAGCAGCCAAGAAGGGACTCCCGAGGAGACCCAGTACTTC
CASSQEGTPEETQYF
>.|TRBV29-1|.|TRBJ1-1
TGCAGCGTTGTAAGGGGCATGAACACTGAAGCTTTCTTT
CSVVRGMNTEAFF
>.|TRBV7-9|.|TRBJ2-1
TGTGCCAGCAGCCCCCCGGGGACGAATTCAAATGAGCAGTTCTTC
CASSPPGTNSNEQFF
>.|TRBV12-3/TRBV12-4|.|TRBJ2-3
TGTGCCAGCAGTCCCCCCACCCGGAGGACGCAGTATTTT
CASSPPTRRTQYF
>.|TRBV7-9|once|TRBJ2-7
TGTGCCAGCAGCCGAGGCTCAGGGTCTTCATCCGAGCAGTACTTC
CASSRGSGSSSEQYF
>.|TRBV14|.|TRBJ1-6
TGTGCCAGCCAGGGACGGATCAATTCACCCCTCCACTTT
CASQGRINSPLHF
>.|TRBV18|.|TRBJ2-6
TGTGCCAGCTCACCTCAATTCCCCCGGGGGCCGGAGGCTGGGGCCAACGTCCTGACTTTC
CASSPQFPRGPEAGANVLTF
>.|TRBV5-5|.|TRBJ2-2
TGTGCCAGCAGCTGGAGGGTGCCCGGGGAGCTGTTTTTT
CASSWRVPGELFF
>TRBD2|TRBV27|.|TRBJ2-1
TGTGCCAGCAGTGTTCCGGGGGGAAACAATGAGCAGTTCTTC
CASSVPGGNNEQFF
>.|TRBV28|.|TRBJ1-5
TGTGCCAGCAGTTTGGTGACCGCTCGGCGTCAGCCCCAGCATTTT
CASSLVTARRQPQHF
>TRBD1|TRBV30|.|TRBJ1-2
TGTGCCTGGAGCCCCAAGGGGGCGAACTATGGCTACACCTTC
CAWSPKGANYGYTF
>TRBD1|TRBV9|once|TRBJ2-5
TGTGCCAGCAGCGGCCCCGGGACAGGGAATGGAGAGACCCAGTACTTC
CASSGPGTGNGETQYF
>TRBD1|TRBV6-5|once|TRBJ1-4
TGTGCCAGCAGTTTCCGACAGGGGGCGCCTAATGAAAAACTGTTTTTT
CASSFRQGAPNEKLFF
>TRBD2|TRBV5-1|.|TRBJ2-3
TGCGCCAGCGCCCTAGGACTAGCGTTCAGCACAGATACGCAGTATTTT
CASALGLAFSTDTQYF
>.|TRBV12-3/TRBV12-4|.|TRBJ1-5
TGTGCCACGGGTTATGGGGCTCTAGGGCCCCAGCATTTT
CATGYGALGPQHF
>TRBD2|TRBV3-1/TRBV3-2|once|TRBJ2-7
TGTGCCAGCAGCCCAGATGATATGACTAGCCGCCGGGAGCAGTACTTC
CASSPDDMTSRREQYF
>.|TRBV6-5|few|TRBJ1-4
TGTGCCACACGCCAGGACGGTCGGGAAAAACTGTTTTTT
CATRQDGREKLFF
>TRBD1|TRBV15|.|TRBJ2-5
TGTGCCACCAGCAGAGTTACAGGGGGGGAGACCCAGTACTTC
CATSRVTGGETQYF
>.|TRBV24-1|.|TRBJ2-7
TGTGCCACCAGTGAATCCGGGACCGAGGCCTACGAGCAGTACTTC
CATSESGTEAYEQYF
>TRBD1|TRBV18|.|TRBJ2-7
TGTGCCAGCTCACCGGGACAGGGTTCCTACGAGCAGTACTTC
CASSPGQGSYEQYF
>.|TRBV5-4|.|TRBJ1-3
TGTGCCAGCAGCTTAGGTGCCACGGAAAACACCATATATTTT
CASSLGATENTIYF
>TRBD1|TRBV29-1|.|TRBJ1-2
TGCAGCGTTGAGGAGGGACAGGCAGCCGGCTACACCTTC
CSVEEGQAAGYTF
>.|TRBV7-9|.|TRBJ2-7
TGTGCCAGCAGCTTAGGCAGGGCTTCTGGAGAGCAGTACTTC
CASSLGRASGEQYF
>.|TRBV3-1/TRBV3-2|.|TRBJ2-3
TGTGCCAGCACGCAAGGGGGCGGGGCGAACACAGATACGCAGTATTTT
CASTQGGGANTDTQYF